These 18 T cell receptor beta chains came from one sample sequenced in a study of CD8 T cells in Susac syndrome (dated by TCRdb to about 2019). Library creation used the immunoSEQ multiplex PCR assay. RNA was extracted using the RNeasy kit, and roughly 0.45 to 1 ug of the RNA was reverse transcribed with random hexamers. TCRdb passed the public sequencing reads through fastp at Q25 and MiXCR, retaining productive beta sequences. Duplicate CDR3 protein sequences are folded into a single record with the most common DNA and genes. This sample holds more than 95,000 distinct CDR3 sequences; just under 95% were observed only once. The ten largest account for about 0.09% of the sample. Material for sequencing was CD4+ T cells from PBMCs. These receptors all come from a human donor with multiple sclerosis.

CDR3: CASSQDGRVYGYTF. DNA for the CDR3: TGTGCCAGCAGCCAAGATGGCAGGGTCTATGGCTACACCTTC. The chain couples TRBV3-1 to TRBJ1-2, with D possibly being TRBD1 (5 bases). The germline V gene has CDR1 LGHDT and CDR2 YNNKEL (reference sequence). Trimming took off 0 bases at V and 4 bases at J, with 9 bases between the two ends. The CDR3 runs 14 residues.

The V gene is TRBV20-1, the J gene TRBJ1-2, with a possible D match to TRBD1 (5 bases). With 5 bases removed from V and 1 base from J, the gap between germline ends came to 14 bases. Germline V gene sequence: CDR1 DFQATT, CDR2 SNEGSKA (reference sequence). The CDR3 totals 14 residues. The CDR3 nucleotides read TGCAGTGCTCCTGGGGGGTCTAATAACTATGGCTACACCTTC. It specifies CSAPGGSNNYGYTF.

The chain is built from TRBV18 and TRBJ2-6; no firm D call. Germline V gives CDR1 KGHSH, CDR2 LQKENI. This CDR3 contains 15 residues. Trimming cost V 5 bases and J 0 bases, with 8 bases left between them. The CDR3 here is CASSEVSSGANVLTF. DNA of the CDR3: TGTGCCAGCTCAGAAGTCTCCTCTGGGGCCAACGTCCTGACTTTC.

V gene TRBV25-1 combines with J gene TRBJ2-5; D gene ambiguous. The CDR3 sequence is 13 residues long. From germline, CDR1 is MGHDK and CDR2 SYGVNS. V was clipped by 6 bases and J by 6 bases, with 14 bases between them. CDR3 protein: CASRSDPQKTQYF. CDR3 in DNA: TGTGCCAGCAGGTCTGACCCGCAGAAGACCCAGTACTTC.

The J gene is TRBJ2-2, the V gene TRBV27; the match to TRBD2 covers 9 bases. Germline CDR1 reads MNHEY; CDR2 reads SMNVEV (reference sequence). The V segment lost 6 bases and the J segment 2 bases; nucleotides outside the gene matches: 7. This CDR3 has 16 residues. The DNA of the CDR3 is TGTGCCAGCAGCCTCAGACTAGCGGTTAACACCGGGGAGCTGTTTTTT. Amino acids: CASSLRLAVNTGELFF.

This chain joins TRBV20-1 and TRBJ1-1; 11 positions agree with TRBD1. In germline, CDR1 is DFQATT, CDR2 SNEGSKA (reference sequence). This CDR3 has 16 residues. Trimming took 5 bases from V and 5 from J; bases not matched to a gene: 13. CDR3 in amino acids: CSAPPAGQGARTEAFF. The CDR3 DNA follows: TGCAGTGCTCCCCCGGCTGGACAGGGGGCGAGGACTGAAGCTTTCTTT.

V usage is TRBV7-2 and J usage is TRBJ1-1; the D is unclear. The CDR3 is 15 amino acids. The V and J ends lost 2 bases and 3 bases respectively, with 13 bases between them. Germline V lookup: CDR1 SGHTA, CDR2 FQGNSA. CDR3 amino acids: CASSLPRQRHTEAFF. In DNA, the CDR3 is TGTGCCAGCAGCTTACCCCGTCAGCGCCACACTGAAGCTTTCTTT.

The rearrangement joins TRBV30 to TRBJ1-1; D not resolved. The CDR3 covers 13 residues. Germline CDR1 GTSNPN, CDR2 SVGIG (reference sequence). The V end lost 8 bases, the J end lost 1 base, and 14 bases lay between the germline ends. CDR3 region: CATSPSGNTEAFF. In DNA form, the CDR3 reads TGTGCCACCTCCCCCTCGGGGAACACTGAAGCTTTCTTT.

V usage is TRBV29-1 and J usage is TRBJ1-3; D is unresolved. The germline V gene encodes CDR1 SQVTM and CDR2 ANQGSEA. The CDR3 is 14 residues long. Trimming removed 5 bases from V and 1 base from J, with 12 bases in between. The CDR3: CSVRTQESGNTIYF. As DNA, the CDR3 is TGCAGCGTTAGGACTCAGGAATCTGGAAACACCATATATTTT.

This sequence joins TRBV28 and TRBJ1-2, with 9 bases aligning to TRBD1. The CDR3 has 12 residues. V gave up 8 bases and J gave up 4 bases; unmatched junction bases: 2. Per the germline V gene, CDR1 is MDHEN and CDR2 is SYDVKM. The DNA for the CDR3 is TGTGCCAGCGGGACAGGGACCTATGGCTACACCTTC. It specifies CASGTGTYGYTF.

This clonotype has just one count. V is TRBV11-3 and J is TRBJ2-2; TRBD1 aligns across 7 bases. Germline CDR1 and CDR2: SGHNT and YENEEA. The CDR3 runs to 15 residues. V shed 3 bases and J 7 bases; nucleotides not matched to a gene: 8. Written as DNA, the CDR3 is TGTGCCAGCAGCTTTCTACAGGGGAGTCTCGGGGAGCTGTTTTTT. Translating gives CASSFLQGSLGELFF.

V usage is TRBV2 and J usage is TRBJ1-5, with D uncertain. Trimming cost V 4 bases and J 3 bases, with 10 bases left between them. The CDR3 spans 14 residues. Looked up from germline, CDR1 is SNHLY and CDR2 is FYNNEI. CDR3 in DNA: TGTGCCAGCAGTGTCAAAGAGTTCAATCAGCCCCAGCATTTT. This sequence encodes CASSVKEFNQPQHF.

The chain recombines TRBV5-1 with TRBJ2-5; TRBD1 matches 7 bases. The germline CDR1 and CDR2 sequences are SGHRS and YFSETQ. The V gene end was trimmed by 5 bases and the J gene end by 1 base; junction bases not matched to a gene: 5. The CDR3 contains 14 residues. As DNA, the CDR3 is TGCGCCAGCAGGGTGGGGACAGCCCAAGAGACCCAGTACTTC. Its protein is CASRVGTAQETQYF.

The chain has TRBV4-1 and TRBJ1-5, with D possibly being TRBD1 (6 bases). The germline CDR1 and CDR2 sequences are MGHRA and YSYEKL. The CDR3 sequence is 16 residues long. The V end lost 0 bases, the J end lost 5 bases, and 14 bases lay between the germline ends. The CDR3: CASSQDSTGLYQPQHF. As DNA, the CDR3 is TGCGCCAGCAGCCAAGATTCCACAGGGTTATATCAGCCCCAGCATTTT.

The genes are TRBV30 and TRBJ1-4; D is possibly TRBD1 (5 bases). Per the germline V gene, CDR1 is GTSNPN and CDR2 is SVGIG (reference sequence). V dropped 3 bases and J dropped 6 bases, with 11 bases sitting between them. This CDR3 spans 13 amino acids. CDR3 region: CAWRGGGYEKLFF. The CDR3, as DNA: TGTGCCTGGAGGGGGGGAGGTTATGAAAAACTGTTTTTT. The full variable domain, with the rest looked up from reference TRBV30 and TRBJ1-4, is SQTIHQWPATLVQPVGSPLSLECTVEGTSNPNLYWYRQAAGRGLQLLFYSVGIGQISSEVPQNLSASRPQDRQFILSSKKLLLSDSGFYLCAWRGGGYEKLFFGSGTQLSVL.

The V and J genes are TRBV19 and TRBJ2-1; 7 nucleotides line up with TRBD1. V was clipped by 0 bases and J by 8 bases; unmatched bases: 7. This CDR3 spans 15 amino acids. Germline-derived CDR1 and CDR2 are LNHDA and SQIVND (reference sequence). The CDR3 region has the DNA TGTGCCAGTAGTATAGAACAGGGGTGGTTCGATGAGCAGTTCTTC. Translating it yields CASSIEQGWFDEQFF.

The CDR3 sequence: CARVDSPKNIQYF. The CDR3, as DNA: TGTGCCAGGGTAGACAGCCCCAAAAACATTCAGTACTTC. The V call is TRBV2, the J call TRBJ2-4; maybe TRBD1 (5 bases). Trimming stripped 9 bases from V and 2 bases from J, with 11 bases between. The CDR3 sequence is 13 residues long. The V gene's germline CDR1 is SNHLY and CDR2 FYNNEI.

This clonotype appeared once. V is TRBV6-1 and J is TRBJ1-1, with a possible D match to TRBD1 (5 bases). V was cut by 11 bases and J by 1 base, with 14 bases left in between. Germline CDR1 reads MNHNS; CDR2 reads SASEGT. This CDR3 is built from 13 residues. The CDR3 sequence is CAGGIRPNTEAFF. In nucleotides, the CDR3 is TGTGCCGGGGGAATCAGACCGAACACTGAAGCTTTCTTT.